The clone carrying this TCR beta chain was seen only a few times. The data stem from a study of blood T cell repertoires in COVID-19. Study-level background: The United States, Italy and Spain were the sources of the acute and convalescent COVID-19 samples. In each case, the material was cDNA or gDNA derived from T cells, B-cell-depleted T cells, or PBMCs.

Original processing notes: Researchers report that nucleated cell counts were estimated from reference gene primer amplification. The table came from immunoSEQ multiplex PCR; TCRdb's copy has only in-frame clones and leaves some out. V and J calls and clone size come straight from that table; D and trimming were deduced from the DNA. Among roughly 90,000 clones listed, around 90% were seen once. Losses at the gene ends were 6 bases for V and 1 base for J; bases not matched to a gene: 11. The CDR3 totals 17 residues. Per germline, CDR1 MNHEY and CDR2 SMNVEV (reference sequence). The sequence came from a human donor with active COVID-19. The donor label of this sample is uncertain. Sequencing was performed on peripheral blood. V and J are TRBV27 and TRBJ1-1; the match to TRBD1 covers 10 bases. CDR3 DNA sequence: TGTGCCAGCAGCCGTCGGACAGGGGGAAGTCCGAACACTGAAGCTTTCTTT. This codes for CASSRRTGGSPNTEAFF.